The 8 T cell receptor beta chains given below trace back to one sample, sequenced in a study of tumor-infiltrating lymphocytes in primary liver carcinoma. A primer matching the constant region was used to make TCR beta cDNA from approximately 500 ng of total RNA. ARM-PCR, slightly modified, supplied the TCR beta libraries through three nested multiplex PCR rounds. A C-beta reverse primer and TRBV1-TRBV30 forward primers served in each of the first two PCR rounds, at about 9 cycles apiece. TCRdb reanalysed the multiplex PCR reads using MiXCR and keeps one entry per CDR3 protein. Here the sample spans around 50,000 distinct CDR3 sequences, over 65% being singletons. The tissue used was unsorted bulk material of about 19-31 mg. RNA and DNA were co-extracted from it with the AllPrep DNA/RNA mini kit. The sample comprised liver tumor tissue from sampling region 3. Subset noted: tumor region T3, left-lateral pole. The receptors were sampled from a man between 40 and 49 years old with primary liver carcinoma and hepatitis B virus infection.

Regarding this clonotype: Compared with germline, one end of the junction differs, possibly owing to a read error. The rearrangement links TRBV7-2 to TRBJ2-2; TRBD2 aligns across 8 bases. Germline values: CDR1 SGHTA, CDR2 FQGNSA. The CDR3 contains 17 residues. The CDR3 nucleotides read TGTACCAGCAGCTTATACGGAGGACTAGCTAACACCGGGGAGCTATTTTTT. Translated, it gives CTSSLYGGLANTGELFF.

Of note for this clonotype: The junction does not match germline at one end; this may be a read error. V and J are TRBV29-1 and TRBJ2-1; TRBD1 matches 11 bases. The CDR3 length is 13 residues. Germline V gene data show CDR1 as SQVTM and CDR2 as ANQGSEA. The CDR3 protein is CSVVGTGGLEQFF. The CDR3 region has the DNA TGCAGCGTAGTCGGGACAGGGGGTCTAGAGCAATTCTTC.

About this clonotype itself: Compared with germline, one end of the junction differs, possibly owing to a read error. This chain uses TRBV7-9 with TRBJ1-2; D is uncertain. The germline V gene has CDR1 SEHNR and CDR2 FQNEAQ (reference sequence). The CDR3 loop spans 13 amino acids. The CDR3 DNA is TGTGCCAGCGCCCCGAGGACTAACTATGGCCACACCTTC. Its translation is CASAPRTNYGHTF.

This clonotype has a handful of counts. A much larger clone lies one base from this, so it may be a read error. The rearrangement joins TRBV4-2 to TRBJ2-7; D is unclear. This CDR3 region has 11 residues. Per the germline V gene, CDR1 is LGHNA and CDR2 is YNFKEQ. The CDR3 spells CASNQAQSLYF. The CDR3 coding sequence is TGTGCCAGCAACCAAGCGCAGAGTCTGTACTTC.

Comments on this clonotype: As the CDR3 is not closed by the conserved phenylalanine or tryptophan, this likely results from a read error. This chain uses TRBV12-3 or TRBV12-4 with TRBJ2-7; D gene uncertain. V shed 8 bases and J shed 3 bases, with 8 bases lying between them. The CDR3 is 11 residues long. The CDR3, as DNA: TGTGCCAGCGGTCCACACTACGAGCAGTACCTC. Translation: CASGPHYEQYL.

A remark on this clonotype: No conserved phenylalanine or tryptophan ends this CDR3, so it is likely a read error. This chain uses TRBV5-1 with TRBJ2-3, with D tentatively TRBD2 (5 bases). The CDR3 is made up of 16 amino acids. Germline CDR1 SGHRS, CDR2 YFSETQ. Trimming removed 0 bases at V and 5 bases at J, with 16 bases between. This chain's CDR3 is CASSLEPWESIDTQYS. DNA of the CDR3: TGCGCCAGCAGCTTGGAGCCGTGGGAGAGTATAGATACGCAGTATTCT.

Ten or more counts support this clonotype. This chain's CDR3 is CASSYRTSGTLRNEQFF. The DNA for the CDR3 is TGTGCCAGCAGCTATCGGACTAGCGGGACCCTTCGGAATGAGCAGTTCTTC. This sequence joins TRBV28 and TRBJ2-1; 12 bases agree with TRBD2. The CDR3 covers 17 residues. Germline-derived CDR1 and CDR2 are MDHEN and SYDVKM. V trimming: 6 bases; J trimming: 7 bases; junction bases outside the gene matches: 13.

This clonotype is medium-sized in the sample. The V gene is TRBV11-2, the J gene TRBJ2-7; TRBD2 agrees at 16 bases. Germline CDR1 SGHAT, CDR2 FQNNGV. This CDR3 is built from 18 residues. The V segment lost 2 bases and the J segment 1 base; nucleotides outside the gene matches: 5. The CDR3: CASSLRLGLAGGSYEQYF. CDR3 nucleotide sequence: TGTGCCAGCAGCTTACGATTGGGACTAGCGGGAGGGTCCTACGAGCAGTACTTC.